This T cell receptor beta chain was captured by sequencing in a study of T cells in Graves' hyperthyroidism and ophthalmopathy (dated by TCRdb to about 2019). Regarding the complete study: Peripheral blood was collected at initial diagnosis, before any treatment. Following sampling, methimazole starting at 30 mg daily was given to hyperthyroidism patients, and high-dose intravenous methylprednisolone was given to ophthalmopathy patients. The roughly 91 discovery patients were randomly split 7:3 into training and test sets. To identify distinguishing TCR V-J signatures, a discovery cohort of about 100 patients was used, comprising 40 to 45 with Graves' ophthalmopathy and 57 with stable Graves' hyperthyroidism. The study also compared thyroid tissue and blood T-cell repertoires from about 6 Graves' hyperthyroidism patients. The paper reports TCR Vbeta CDR3 sequencing of roughly 140 peripheral blood samples: approximately 43 ophthalmopathy, 75 to 80 hyperthyroidism and some 17 progressor patients. Prospective prediction of ophthalmopathy was tested in an independent validation cohort consisting of under 20 hyperthyroidism patients and more than 15 patients who later progressed to ophthalmopathy. Points the paper makes about the study in general: No statistical method was used to set the sample size in advance, and investigators knew the group allocation. Most expanded thyroid clonotypes (frequency above 0.001) were also detected in blood, suggesting blood repertoires may reflect thyroid immune responses. A model built on a 13 V-J signature distinguished ophthalmopathy from stable hyperthyroidism, reaching around 88% sensitivity and about 81% specificity in cross-validation and 80%/75% in testing. In validation, the model predicted progression to ophthalmopathy a median of around six months before onset, with 65% to 71% sensitivity and 72.22% specificity.

This clonotype showed up many times. No antigen is known for it. Nothing much larger sits one base from this clone, and base qualities are not available. The TCR beta CDR3 regions were amplified from the RNA transcripts. The TCR CDR3 was subjected to a first round of RT-PCR using the HTBI primer set and the Qiagen OneStep RT-PCR kit. The libraries were constructed in a second round of multiplex PCR and then size-selected and purified. The libraries were sequenced on an Illumina HiSeq2000 using paired-end 100 bp reads. Turning to the authors' computational methods: SOAPnuke was used to process the raw data, throwing out any read that contained adapters or uncalled bases, had a mean Phred below 15, or lacked an exact constant-primer or identifier match. High-quality paired reads were merged with COPE v1.2.5, and unique nucleotide sequences were defined as clonotypes. Clonotypes were aligned to IMGT TRBV, TRBD and TRBJ reference segments using MiTCR v1.1. The analysis included only V-J combinations with a frequency above 0.0001, which together covered around 99% of the repertoires. A TCS score was defined as the ratio between F50 (clonal expansion) and ExV (chaos), using BLOSUM62-based TCRdist between CDR3 peptides within each V-J. Welch's t-statistics and random forest reduced 500 to 650 V-J features to around 14, which were used in a naive Bayes classifier (R e1071). Starting from the raw public reads, TCRdb applied fastp trimming at Q25, assembled clones with MiXCR and retained in-frame beta chains. Rows are combined by CDR3 protein, so each entry shows the most common genes and DNA. The V and J calls were not made by the authors but by TCRdb's processing. In this sample the table shows about 410,000 distinct CDR3 sequences, about 15% of which occur a single time. The ten largest clones represent around 13% of the sample.

Ophthalmopathy patients had moderately to severely active disease, with a Clinical Activity Score of 3 or more, a NOSPECS grade of 4 or more, and a disease duration of less than 3 months. Patients with uncontrolled infections, other autoimmune diseases, pregnancy or lactation were excluded. Diagnoses were based on clinical symptoms, serum thyroxine and TRAb, thyroid ultrasound and orbital computed tomography. Ficoll-Paque density gradient centrifugation was used to isolate PBMCs from about 9 ml of fresh peripheral blood. Total RNA was extracted with Trizol reagent, and quality was checked on an Agilent 2100 Bioanalyzer. Including cysteine and phenylalanine, the CDR3 has 12 amino acids. Only the CDR3 portion is preserved as DNA: 36 bases, with reading frame beginning at the first base. The germline V gene (reference sequence) supplies CDR1 DFQATT and CDR2 SNEGSKA. V lost 5 bases and J lost 6 bases, and the count of bases not matched to a germline gene is 4.

The rearranged chain carries TRBV20-1 and TRBJ2-1, with TRBD2 identical over 7 junction bases. Sequences were obtained from blood. This clonotype originated in a man younger than 35 with Graves' ophthalmopathy. CDR3 sequence: CSAARGFNEQFF. The DNA reads as follows: TGCAGTGCTGCGCGGGGGTTCAATGAGCAGTTCTTC.